This entry describes one TCR beta chain. Its cognate antigen is unknown. These data come from a study of shared clonotypes between healthy human individuals. Broader study findings: Estimated richness was generally greater in naive than memory subsets.

TCRdb keeps only in-frame clones here, not all; method: immunoSEQ multiplex PCR. The sample lists around 2.1 million clones, about 92% occurring once. Cells designated naive CD8 were CD45RO-negative and were positively selected for CCR7, with terminally differentiated effector memory CD45RA+ cells excluded. This TCR was sampled from a young man in good health. Some clones in this sample may be carry-over from other donors' samples. Sequenced material: naive CD8+ T cells from PBMCs.

CDR3 region: CASSRPGPPDYGYTF. CDR3 nucleotides: TGTGCCAGCTCACGACCGGGACCTCCAGACTATGGCTACACCTTC. The chain joins TRBV18 to TRBJ1-2; the D gene is possibly TRBD1 (5 bases). Between the trimmed V and J ends, which lost 4 bases and 3 bases, there was a span of 15 bases. The CDR3 runs to 15 residues. CDR1 is KGHSH and CDR2 is LQKENI in the germline V gene.